This entry is about one T cell receptor (beta chain). The data are from a study of control samples from healthy donors and cancer patients. Germline CDR1 and CDR2: SEHNR and FQNEAQ (reference sequence). Trimming pared 2 bases from V and 5 bases from J, leaving 21 bases between. The CDR3 is made up of 17 amino acids. Here immunoSEQ multiplex PCR was the method, and the copy in TCRdb shows in-frame clones only, minus some. The sample lists some 74,000 clones, about 94% occurring once. This TCR derives from a woman younger than 45 in good health. The material sequenced was blood. This rearrangement joins TRBV7-9 to TRBJ1-1; D remains unclear. Here the CDR3 DNA reads TGTGCCAGCAGCTTATTACGAGTAAGAGATCTGCAAACTGAAGCTTTCTTT. Its translation is CASSLLRVRDLQTEAFF.